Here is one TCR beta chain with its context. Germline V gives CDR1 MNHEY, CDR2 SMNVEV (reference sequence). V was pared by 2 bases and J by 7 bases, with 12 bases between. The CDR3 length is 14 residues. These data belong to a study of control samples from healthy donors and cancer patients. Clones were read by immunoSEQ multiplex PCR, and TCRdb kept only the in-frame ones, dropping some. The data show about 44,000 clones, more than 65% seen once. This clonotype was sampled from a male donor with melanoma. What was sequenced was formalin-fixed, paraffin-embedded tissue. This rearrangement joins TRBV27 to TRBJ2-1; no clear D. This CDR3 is CASSLRVSRNEQFF. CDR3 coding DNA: TGTGCCAGCAGTTTACGGGTTAGCAGAAATGAGCAGTTCTTC.